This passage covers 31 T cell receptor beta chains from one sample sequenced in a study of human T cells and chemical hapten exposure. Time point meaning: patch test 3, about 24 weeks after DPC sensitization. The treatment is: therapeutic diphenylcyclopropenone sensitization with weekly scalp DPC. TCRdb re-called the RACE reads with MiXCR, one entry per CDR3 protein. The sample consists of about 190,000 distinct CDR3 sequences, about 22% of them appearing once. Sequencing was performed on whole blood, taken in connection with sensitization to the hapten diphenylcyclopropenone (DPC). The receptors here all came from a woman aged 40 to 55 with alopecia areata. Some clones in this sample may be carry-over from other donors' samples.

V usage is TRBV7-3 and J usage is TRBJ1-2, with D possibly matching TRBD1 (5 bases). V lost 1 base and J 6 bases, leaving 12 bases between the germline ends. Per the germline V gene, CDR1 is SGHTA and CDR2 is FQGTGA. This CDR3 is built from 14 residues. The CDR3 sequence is CASSLSGTLDGYTF. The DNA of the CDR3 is TGTGCCAGCAGCTTAAGCGGGACGTTGGATGGCTACACCTTC.

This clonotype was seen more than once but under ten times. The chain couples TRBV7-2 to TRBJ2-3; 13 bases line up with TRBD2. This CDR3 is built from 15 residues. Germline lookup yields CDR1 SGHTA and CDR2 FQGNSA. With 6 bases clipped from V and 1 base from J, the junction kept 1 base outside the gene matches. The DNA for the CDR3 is TGTGCCAGCAGGACTAGCGGGAGGCGCACAGATACGCAGTATTTT. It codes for CASRTSGRRTDTQYF.

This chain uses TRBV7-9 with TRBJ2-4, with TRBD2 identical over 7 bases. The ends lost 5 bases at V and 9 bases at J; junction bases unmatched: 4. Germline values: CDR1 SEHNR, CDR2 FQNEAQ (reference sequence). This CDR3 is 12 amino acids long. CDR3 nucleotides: TGTGCCAGCAGCGGGGGGGGGTCCATTCAGTACTTC. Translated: CASSGGGSIQYF.

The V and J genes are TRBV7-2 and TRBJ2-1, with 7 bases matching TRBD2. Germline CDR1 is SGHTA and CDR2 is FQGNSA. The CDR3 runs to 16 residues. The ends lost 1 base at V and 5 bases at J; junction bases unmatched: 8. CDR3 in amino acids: CASSLDSRGGHNEQFF. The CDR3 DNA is TGTGCCAGCAGCTTAGATTCGCGCGGGGGACACAATGAGCAGTTCTTC.

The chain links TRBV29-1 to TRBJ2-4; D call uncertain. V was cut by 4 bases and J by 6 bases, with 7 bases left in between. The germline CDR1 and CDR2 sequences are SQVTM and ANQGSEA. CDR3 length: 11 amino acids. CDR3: CSVGHRNIQYF. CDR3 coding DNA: TGCAGCGTTGGACACCGAAACATTCAGTACTTC.

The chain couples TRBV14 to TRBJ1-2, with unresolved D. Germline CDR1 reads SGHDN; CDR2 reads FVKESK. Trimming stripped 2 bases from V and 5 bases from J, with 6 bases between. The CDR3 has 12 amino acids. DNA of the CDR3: TGTGCCAGCAGCCAACAATCTTATGGCTACACCTTC. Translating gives CASSQQSYGYTF.

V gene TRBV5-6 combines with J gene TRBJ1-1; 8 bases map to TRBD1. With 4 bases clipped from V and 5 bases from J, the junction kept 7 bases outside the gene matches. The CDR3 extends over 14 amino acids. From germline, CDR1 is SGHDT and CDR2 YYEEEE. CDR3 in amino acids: CASSKDRVGTEAFF. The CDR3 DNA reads TGTGCCAGCAGCAAGGACAGGGTGGGGACTGAAGCTTTCTTT.

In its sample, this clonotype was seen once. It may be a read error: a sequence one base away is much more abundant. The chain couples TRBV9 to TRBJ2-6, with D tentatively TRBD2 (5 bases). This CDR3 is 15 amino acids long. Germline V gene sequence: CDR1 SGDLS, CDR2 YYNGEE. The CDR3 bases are TGTGCCAGCAGCGTTTCGGGGATTGGGACCAACGTCCTGACTTTC. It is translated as CASSVSGIGTNVLTF.

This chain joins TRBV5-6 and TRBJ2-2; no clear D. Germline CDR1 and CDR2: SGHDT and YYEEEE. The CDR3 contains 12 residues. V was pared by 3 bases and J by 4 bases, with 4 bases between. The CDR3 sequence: CASSWATGELFF. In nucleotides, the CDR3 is TGTGCCAGCAGCTGGGCCACCGGGGAGCTGTTTTTT.

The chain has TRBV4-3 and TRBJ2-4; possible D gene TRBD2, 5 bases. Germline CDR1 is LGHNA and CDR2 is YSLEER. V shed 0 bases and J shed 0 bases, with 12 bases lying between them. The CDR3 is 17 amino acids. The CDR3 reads CASSQEAHGLAKNIQYF. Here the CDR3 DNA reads TGCGCCAGCAGCCAAGAAGCACACGGACTAGCCAAAAACATTCAGTACTTC.

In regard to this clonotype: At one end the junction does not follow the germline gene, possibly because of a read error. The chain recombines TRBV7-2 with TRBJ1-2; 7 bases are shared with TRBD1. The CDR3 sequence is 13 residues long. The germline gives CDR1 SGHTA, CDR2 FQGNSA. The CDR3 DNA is TGTGCCAGCAGCCTAGACAGGGAGCGTGGCTACTCCTTC. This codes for CASSLDRERGYSF.

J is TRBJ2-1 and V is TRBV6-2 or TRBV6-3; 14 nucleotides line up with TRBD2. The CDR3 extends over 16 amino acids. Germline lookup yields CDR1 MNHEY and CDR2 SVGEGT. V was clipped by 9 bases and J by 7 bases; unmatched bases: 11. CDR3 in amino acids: CASRLGTSGSANEQFF. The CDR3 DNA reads TGTGCCAGTCGTCTCGGGACTAGCGGGAGTGCAAATGAGCAGTTCTTC.

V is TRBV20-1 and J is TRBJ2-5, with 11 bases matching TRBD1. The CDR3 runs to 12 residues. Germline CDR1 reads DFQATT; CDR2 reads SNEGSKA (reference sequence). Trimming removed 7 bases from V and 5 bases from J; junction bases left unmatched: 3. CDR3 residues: CSGTGGDETQYF. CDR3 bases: TGCAGTGGGACAGGGGGCGACGAGACCCAGTACTTC.

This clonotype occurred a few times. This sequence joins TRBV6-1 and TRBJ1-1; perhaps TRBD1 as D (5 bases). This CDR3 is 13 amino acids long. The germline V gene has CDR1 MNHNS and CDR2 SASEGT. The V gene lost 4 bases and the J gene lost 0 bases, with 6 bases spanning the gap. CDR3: CASSGTLNTEAFF. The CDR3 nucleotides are TGTGCCAGCAGTGGGACATTGAACACTGAAGCTTTCTTT.

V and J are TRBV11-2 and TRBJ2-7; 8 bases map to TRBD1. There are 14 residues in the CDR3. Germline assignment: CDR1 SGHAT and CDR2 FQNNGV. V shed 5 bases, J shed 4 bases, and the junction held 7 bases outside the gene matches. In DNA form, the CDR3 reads TGTGCCAGCAGCGAAGGACAGGGCGGTTACGAGCAGTACTTC. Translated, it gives CASSEGQGGYEQYF.

The CDR3 reads CASAQERDYEQYF. CDR3 DNA sequence: TGCGCCAGTGCCCAGGAGCGGGACTACGAGCAGTACTTC. The rearrangement links TRBV5-1 to TRBJ2-7, with 7 bases identical to TRBD2. V lost 8 bases and J lost 3; bases outside the gene matches: 8. The germline V gene encodes CDR1 SGHRS and CDR2 YFSETQ. This CDR3 has 13 amino acids.

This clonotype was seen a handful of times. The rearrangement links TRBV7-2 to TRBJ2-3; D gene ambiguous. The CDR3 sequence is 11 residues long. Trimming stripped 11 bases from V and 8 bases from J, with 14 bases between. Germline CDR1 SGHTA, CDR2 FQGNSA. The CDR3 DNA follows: TGTGCCTCAAAAGCTGGGATTACGCAGTATTTT. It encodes CASKAGITQYF.

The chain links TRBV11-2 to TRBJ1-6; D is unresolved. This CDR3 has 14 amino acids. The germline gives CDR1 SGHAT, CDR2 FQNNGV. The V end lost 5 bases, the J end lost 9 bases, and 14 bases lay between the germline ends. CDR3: CASSLQNFGSPLHF. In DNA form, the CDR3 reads TGTGCCAGCAGCCTACAAAACTTTGGTTCACCCCTCCACTTT.

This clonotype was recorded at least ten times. The CDR3: CASSRDSNYGYTF. The DNA for the CDR3 is TGCGCCAGCAGCCGAGACAGCAACTATGGCTACACCTTC. V is TRBV5-1 and J is TRBJ1-2; tentative D call: TRBD1 (5 bases). In germline, CDR1 is SGHRS, CDR2 YFSETQ. CDR3 length: 13 residues. Trimming took off 4 bases at V and 2 bases at J, with 9 bases between the two ends.

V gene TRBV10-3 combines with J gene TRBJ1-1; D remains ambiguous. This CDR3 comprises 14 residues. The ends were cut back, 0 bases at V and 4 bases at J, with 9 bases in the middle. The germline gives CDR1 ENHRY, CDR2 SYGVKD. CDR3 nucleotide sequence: TGTGCCATCAGTGAGTCGACTCTGGGCACTGAAGCTTTCTTT. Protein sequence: CAISESTLGTEAFF.

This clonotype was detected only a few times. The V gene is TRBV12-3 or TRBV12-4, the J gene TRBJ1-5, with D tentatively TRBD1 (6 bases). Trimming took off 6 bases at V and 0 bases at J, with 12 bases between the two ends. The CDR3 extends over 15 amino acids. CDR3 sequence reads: CASSWGGHSNQPQHF. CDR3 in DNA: TGTGCCAGCAGCTGGGGGGGACATAGCAATCAGCCCCAGCATTTT.

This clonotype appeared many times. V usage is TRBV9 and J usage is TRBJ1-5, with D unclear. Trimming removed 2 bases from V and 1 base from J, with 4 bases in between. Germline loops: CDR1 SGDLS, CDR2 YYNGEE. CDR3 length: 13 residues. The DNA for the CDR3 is TGTGCCAGCAGCGTTCACAGCAATCAGCCCCAGCATTTT. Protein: CASSVHSNQPQHF.

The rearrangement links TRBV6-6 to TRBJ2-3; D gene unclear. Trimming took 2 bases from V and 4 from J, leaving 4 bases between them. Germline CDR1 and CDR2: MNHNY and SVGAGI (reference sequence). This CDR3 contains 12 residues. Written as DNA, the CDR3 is TGTGCCAGCAGTTACGCGCCAGATACGCAGTATTTT. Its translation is CASSYAPDTQYF.

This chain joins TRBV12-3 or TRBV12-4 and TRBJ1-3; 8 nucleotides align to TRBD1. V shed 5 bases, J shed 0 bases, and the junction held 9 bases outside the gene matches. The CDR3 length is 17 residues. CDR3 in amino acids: CASSPRRGQVSGNTIYF. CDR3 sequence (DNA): TGTGCCAGCAGTCCCCGACGGGGACAGGTCTCTGGAAACACCATATATTTT.

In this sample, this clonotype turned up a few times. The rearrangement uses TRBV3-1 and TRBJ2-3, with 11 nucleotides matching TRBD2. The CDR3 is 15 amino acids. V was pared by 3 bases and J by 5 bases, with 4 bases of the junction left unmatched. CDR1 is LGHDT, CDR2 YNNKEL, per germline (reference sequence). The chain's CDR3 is CASSHLTSGKDTQYF. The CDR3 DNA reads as TGTGCCAGCAGCCATCTGACTAGCGGGAAAGATACGCAGTATTTT.

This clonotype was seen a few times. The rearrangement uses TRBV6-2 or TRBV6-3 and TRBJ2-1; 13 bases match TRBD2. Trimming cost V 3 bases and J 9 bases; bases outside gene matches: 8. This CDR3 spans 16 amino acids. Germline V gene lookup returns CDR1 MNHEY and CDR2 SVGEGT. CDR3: CASSYELAGGRAEQFF. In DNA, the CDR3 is TGTGCCAGCAGTTATGAACTAGCGGGAGGGCGTGCTGAGCAGTTCTTC.

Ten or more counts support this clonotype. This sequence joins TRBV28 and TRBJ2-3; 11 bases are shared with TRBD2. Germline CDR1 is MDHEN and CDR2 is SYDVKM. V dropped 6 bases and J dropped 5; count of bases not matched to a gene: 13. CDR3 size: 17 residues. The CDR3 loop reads CASSSSTSGTGIDTQYF. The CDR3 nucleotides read TGTGCCAGCAGCAGCTCGACTAGCGGGACAGGTATAGATACGCAGTATTTT.

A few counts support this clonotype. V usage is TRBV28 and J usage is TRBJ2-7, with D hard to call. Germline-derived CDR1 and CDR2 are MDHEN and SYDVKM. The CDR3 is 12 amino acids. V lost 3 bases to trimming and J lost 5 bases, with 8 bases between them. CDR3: CASSLYDNEQYF. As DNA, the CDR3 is TGTGCCAGCAGTTTGTACGATAACGAGCAGTACTTC.

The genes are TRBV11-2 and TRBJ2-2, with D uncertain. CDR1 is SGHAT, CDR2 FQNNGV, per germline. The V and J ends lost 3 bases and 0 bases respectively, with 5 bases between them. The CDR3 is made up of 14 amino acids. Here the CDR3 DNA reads TGTGCCAGCAGCTTTGGGCCGAACACCGGGGAGCTGTTTTTT. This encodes CASSFGPNTGELFF.

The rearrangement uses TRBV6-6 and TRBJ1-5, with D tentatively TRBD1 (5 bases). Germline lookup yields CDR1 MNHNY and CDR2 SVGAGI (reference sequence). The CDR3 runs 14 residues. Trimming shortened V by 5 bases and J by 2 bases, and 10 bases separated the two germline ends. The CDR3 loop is CASSPLGGNQPQHF. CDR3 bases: TGTGCCAGCAGTCCCCTGGGGGGCAATCAGCCCCAGCATTTT.

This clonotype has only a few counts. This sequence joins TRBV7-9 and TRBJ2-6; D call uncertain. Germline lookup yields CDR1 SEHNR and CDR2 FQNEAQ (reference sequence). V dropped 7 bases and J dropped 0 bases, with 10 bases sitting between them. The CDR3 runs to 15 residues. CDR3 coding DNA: TGTGCCAGCATCCCGGACCTCTCTGGGGCCAACGTCCTGACTTTC. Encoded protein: CASIPDLSGANVLTF.